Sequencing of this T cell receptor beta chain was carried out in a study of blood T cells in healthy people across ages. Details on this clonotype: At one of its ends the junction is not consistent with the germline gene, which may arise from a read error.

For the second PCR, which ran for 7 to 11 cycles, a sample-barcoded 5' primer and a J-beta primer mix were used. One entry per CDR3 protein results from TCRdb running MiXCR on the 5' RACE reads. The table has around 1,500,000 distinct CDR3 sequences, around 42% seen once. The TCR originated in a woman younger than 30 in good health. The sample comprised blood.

The CDR3 here is CAGSLGGGDVDTQYF. CDR3 nucleotides: TGTGCCGGCAGCTTAGGGGGGGGCGACGTAGATACGCAGTATTTT. V and J are TRBV7-3 and TRBJ2-3; maybe TRBD2 (7 bases). The germline CDR1 and CDR2 sequences are SGHTA and FQGTGA. The CDR3 extends over 15 amino acids.